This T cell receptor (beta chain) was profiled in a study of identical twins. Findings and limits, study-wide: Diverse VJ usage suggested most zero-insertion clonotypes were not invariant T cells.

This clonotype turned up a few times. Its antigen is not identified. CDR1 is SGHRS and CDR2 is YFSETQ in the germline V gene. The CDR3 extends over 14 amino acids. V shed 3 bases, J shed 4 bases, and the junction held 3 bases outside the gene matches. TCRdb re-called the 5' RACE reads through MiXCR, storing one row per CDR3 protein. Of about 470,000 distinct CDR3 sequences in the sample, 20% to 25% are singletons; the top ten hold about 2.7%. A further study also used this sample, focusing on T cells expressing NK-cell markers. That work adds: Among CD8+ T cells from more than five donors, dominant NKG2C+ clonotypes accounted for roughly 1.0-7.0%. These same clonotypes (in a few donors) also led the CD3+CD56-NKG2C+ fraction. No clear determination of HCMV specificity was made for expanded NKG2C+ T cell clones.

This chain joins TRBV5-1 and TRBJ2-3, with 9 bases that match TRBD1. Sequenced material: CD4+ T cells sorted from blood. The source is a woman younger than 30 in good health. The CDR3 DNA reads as TGCGCCAGCAGCTCCGACAGGGGGGCAGATACGCAGTATTTT. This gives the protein CASSSDRGADTQYF.